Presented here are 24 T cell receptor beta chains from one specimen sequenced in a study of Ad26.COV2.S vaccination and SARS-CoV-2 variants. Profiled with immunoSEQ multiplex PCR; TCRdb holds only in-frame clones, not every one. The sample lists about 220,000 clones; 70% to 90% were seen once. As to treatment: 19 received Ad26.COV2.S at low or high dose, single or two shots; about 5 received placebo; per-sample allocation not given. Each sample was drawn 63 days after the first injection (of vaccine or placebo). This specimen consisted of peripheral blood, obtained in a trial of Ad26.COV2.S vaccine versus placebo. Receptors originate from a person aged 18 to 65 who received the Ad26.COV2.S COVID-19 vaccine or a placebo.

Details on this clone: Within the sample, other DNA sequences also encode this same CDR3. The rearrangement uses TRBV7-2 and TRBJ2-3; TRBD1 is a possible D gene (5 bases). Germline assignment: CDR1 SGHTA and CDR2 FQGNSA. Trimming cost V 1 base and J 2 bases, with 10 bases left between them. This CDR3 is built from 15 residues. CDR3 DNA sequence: TGTGCCAGCAGCTTAGTAGTCAGGGCCACAGATACGCAGTATTTT. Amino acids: CASSLVVRATDTQYF.

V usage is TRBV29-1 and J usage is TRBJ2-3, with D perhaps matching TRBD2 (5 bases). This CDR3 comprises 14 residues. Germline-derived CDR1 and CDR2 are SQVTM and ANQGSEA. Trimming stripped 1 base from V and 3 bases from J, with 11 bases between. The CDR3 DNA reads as TGCAGCGTTGAAGGGGGAGACGGGACAGATACGCAGTATTTT. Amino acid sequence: CSVEGGDGTDTQYF.

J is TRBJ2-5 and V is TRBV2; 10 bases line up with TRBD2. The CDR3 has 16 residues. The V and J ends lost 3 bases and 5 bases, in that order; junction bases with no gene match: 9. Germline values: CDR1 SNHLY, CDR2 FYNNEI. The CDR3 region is CASSEELAGSMETQYF. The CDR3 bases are TGTGCCAGCAGTGAGGAACTAGCGGGGTCTATGGAGACCCAGTACTTC.

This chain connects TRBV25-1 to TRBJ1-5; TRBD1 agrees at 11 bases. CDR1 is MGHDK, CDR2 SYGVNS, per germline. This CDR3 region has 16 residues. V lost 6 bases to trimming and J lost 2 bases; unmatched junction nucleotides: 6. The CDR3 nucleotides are TGTGCCAGCAGGGGACAGGGGGTAGGGGGCAATCAGCCCCAGCATTTT. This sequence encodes CASRGQGVGGNQPQHF.

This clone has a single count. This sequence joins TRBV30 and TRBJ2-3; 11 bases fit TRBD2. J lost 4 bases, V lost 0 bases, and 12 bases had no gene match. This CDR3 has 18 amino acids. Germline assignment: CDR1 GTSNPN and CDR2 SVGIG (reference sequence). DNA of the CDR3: TGTGCCTGGAGTGTACTAGCCCCTCTAGCGGGGGGCGCAGATACGCAGTATTTT. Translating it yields CAWSVLAPLAGGADTQYF.

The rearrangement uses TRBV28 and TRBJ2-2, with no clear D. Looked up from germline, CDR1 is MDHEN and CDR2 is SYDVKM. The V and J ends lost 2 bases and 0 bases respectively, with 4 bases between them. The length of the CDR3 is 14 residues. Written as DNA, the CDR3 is TGTGCCAGCAGTTTAGGAACGAACACCGGGGAGCTGTTTTTT. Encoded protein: CASSLGTNTGELFF.

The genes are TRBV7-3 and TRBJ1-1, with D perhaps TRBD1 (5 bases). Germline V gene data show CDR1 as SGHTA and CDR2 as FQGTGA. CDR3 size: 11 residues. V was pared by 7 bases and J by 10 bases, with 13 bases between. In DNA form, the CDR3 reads TGTGCCAGCACCTGCCCCGGGGGAGCTTTCTTT. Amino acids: CASTCPGGAFF.

The CDR3 reads CASSWTGNGNQPQHF. Written as DNA, the CDR3 is TGTGCCAGCAGCTGGACAGGGAATGGCAATCAGCCCCAGCATTTT. The rearrangement joins TRBV5-6 to TRBJ1-5, with 8 bases identical to TRBD1. CDR1 and CDR2 (germline): SGHDT, YYEEEE. The V and J ends lost 3 bases and 2 bases, in that order; junction bases with no gene match: 4. The CDR3 consists of 15 residues. The variable domain in full, completed from reference TRBV5-6 and TRBJ1-5, reads DAGVTQSPTHLIKTRGQQVTLRCSPKSGHDTVSWYQQALGQGPQFIFQYYEEEERQRGNFPDRFSGHQFPNYSSELNVNALLLGDSALYLCASSWTGNGNQPQHFGDGTRLSIL.

CDR3 DNA: TGTGCCAGCTCACTCGACGGGGCGGACCTGGGCGGGGAGCTGTTTTTT. This sequence encodes CASSLDGADLGGELFF. The rearrangement joins TRBV18 to TRBJ2-2, with D tentatively TRBD1 or TRBD2 (5 bases each). The CDR3 length is 16 residues. In germline, CDR1 is KGHSH, CDR2 LQKENI. V shed 4 bases and J shed 7 bases, with 19 bases lying between them.

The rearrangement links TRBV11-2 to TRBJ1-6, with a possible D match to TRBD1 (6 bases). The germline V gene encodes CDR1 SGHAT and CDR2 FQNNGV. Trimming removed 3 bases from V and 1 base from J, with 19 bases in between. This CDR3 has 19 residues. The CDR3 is CASSFVTGAGLSYNSPLHF. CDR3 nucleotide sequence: TGTGCCAGCAGCTTTGTGACAGGAGCTGGTCTTTCCTATAATTCACCCCTCCACTTT.

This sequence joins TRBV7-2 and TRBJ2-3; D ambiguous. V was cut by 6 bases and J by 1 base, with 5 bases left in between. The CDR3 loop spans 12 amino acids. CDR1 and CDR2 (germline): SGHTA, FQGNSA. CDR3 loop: CASRPGTDTQYF. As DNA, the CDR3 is TGTGCCAGCAGACCCGGCACAGATACGCAGTATTTT. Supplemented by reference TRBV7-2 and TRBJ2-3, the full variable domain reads GAGVSQSPSNKVTEKGKDVELRCDPISGHTALYWYRQSLGQGLEFLIYFQGNSAPDKSGLPSDRFSAERTGGSVSTLTIQRTQQEDSAVYLCASRPGTDTQYFGPGTRLTVL.

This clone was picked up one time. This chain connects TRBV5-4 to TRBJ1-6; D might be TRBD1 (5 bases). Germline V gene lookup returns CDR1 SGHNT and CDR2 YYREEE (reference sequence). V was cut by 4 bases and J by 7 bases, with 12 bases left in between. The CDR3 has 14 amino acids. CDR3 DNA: TGTGCCAGCAGCCTGGGACCGAACAATTCACCCCTCCACTTT. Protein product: CASSLGPNNSPLHF. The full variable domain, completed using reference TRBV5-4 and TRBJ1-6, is ETGVTQSPTHLIKTRGQQVTLRCSSQSGHNTVSWYQQALGQGPQFIFQYYREEENGRGNFPPRFSGLQFPNYSSELNVNALELDDSALYLCASSLGPNNSPLHFGNGTRLTVT.

CDR3: CASSGLNYEQYF. DNA for the CDR3: TGTGCCAGCAGTGGGCTAAACTACGAGCAGTACTTC. The V and J genes are TRBV6-2 or TRBV6-3 and TRBJ2-7; D call uncertain. This CDR3 has 12 residues. The V end lost 5 bases, the J end lost 3 bases, and 8 bases lay between the germline ends. Germline V gives CDR1 MNHEY, CDR2 SVGEGT.

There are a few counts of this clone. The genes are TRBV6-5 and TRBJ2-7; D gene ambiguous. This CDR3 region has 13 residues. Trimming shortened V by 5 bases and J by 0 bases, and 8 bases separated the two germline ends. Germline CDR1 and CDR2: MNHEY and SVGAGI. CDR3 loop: CASSRQVSYEQYF. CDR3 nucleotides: TGTGCCAGCAGTAGACAAGTCTCCTACGAGCAGTACTTC.

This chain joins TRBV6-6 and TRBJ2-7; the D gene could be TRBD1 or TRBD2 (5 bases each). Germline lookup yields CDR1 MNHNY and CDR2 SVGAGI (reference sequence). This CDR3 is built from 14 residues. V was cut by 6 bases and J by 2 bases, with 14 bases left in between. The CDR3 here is CASRHRDGAYEQYF. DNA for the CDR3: TGTGCCAGCAGGCACCGGGACGGAGCCTACGAGCAGTACTTC.

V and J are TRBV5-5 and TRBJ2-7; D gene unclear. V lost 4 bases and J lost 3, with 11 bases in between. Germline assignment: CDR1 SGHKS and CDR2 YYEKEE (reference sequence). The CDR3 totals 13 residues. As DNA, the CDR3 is TGTGCCAGCAGCCAACGGTTGGGCTACGAGCAGTACTTC. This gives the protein CASSQRLGYEQYF.

CDR3 DNA sequence: TGTGCCAGCAGCACAGGGGATGGAAACACCATATATTTT. It encodes CASSTGDGNTIYF. The chain has TRBV9 and TRBJ1-3; TRBD1 aligns across 7 bases. Trimming cost V 4 bases and J 3 bases; bases outside gene matches: 1. From germline, CDR1 is SGDLS and CDR2 YYNGEE. The CDR3 length is 13 residues.

The chain's CDR3 is CASSTYRGSYNEQFF. The CDR3 DNA reads TGTGCCAGTAGTACTTACAGGGGGTCCTACAATGAGCAGTTCTTC. The V gene is TRBV19, the J gene TRBJ2-1, with TRBD1 identical over 8 bases. The CDR3 contains 15 residues. J was trimmed by 1 base and V by 4 bases; bases with no gene match: 3. Per the germline V gene, CDR1 is LNHDA and CDR2 is SQIVND (reference sequence). Full variable domain (missing parts from reference TRBV19 and TRBJ2-1): DGGITQSPKYLFRKEGQNVTLSCEQNLNHDAMYWYRQDPGQGLRLIYYSQIVNDFQKGDIAEGYSVSREKKESFPLTVTSAQKNPTAFYLCASSTYRGSYNEQFFGPGTRLTVL.

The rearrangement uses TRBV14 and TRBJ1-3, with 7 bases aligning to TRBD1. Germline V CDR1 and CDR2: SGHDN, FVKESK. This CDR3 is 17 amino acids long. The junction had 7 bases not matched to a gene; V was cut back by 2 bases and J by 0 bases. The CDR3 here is CASSQRFGTASGNTIYF. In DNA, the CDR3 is TGTGCCAGCAGCCAAAGATTTGGGACAGCCTCTGGAAACACCATATATTTT.

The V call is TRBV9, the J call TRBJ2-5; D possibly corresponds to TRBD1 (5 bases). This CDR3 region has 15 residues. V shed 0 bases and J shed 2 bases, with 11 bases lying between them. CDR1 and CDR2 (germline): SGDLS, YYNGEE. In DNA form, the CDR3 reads TGTGCCAGCAGCGTAGCAACAGGAAAACAAGAGACCCAGTACTTC. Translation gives CASSVATGKQETQYF.

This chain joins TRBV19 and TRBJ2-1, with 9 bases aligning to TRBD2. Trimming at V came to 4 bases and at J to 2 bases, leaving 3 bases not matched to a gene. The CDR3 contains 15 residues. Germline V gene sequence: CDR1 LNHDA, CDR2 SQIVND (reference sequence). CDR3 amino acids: CASSTRTSAYNEQFF. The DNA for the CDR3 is TGTGCCAGTAGTACCAGGACTAGCGCCTACAATGAGCAGTTCTTC.

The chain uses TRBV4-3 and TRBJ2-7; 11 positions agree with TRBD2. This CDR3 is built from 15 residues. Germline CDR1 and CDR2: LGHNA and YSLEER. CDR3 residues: CASSQDVRTSGSLSV. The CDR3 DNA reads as TGCGCCAGCAGCCAAGATGTGCGAACTAGCGGGAGCCTTAGTGTC.

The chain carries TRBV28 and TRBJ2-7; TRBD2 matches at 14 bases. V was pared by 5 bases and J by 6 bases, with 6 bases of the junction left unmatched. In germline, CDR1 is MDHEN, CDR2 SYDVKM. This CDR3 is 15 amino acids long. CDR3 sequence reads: CASSASGLAGGEQYF. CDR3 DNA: TGTGCCAGCAGTGCCTCTGGACTAGCGGGGGGCGAGCAGTACTTC.

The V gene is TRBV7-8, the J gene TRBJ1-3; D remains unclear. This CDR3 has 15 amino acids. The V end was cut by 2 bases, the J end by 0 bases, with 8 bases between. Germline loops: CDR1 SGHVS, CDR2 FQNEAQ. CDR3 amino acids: CASSLRSSSGNTIYF. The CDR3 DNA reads TGTGCCAGCAGCTTACGCTCCAGCTCTGGAAACACCATATATTTT.